This entry lists 30 T cell receptor beta chains sequenced from one sample in a study of blood T cell repertoires in COVID-19. The repertoire was sequenced with immunoSEQ multiplex PCR; TCRdb's copy has only in-frame clones and lacks some. Of nearly 100,000 clones in the sample, 82% were seen once. Sequencing was done on a sample of peripheral blood. The receptors stem from a man between 65 and 79 years old with acute or convalescent COVID-19.

The chain has TRBV28 and TRBJ2-7, with 8 positions matching TRBD2. J gave up 1 base and V 6 bases, and 11 bases lay outside the gene matches. The germline V gene encodes CDR1 MDHEN and CDR2 SYDVKM. The CDR3 has 16 residues. The CDR3 nucleotides are TGTGCCAGCAGCCCCCCAGGAGCGGGAGTGTCCTACGAGCAGTACTTC. Its translation: CASSPPGAGVSYEQYF.

This clone came up once. V gene TRBV18 combines with J gene TRBJ2-1; 8 bases are shared with TRBD1. Losses at the gene ends were 4 bases for V and 0 bases for J; bases not matched to a gene: 11. From germline, CDR1 is KGHSH and CDR2 LQKENI. The CDR3 has 18 residues. The CDR3 DNA is TGTGCCAGCTCACGACTGCAGGGGGCCGCGAGCTCCTACAATGAGCAGTTCTTC. The encoded protein is CASSRLQGAASSYNEQFF.

The chain uses TRBV23-1 and TRBJ1-6, with D possibly TRBD1 on 5 matching bases. TRBV23-1 is known as an ORF, though its function is uncertain. The V and J ends lost 6 bases and 10 bases respectively, with 16 bases between them. CDR3 length: 14 residues. The CDR3 loop reads CASRRLRVRSPLHF. The CDR3 bases are TGCGCCAGCAGGAGACTCAGGGTACGATCACCCCTCCACTTT.

This clone has just one count. The chain carries TRBV7-6 and TRBJ1-4; TRBD1 might be the D (5 bases). Germline V gene sequence: CDR1 SGHVS, CDR2 FNYEAQ. V was cut by 1 base and J by 5 bases, with 11 bases left in between. The CDR3 has 15 residues. The DNA for the CDR3 is TGTGCCAGCAGCTTAGAGGGGCAGGGAAATGAAAAACTGTTTTTT. Its translation: CASSLEGQGNEKLFF.

The chain carries TRBV24-1 and TRBJ2-3; the D gene is possibly TRBD2 (5 bases). CDR3 length: 13 amino acids. Germline V lookup: CDR1 KGHDR, CDR2 SFDVKD. V was trimmed by 9 bases and J by 1 base, leaving 10 bases between them. CDR3 amino acids: CATRSGGTDTQYF. The CDR3 region has the DNA TGTGCCACCCGCTCCGGGGGCACAGATACGCAGTATTTT.

The sample holds one count of this clone. The chain has TRBV10-3 and TRBJ2-1, with TRBD1 as a possible D gene (5 bases). This CDR3 contains 15 residues. Trimming cost V 2 bases and J 6 bases, with 14 bases left between them. The germline V gene has CDR1 ENHRY and CDR2 SYGVKD. CDR3: CAISERGSPVNEQFF. The CDR3 bases are TGTGCCATCAGTGAGAGGGGCTCTCCGGTCAATGAGCAGTTCTTC.

This chain uses TRBV4-2 with TRBJ1-1, with D possibly TRBD1 on 6 matching bases. With 1 base removed from V and 4 bases from J, the gap between germline ends came to 7 bases. Germline-derived CDR1 and CDR2 are LGHNA and YNFKEQ. The CDR3 is made up of 13 amino acids. The CDR3 protein is CASSQARGTEAFF. The CDR3, as DNA: TGTGCCAGCAGCCAAGCCAGGGGCACTGAAGCTTTCTTT.

The V and J genes are TRBV9 and TRBJ1-6, with 8 nucleotides matching TRBD1. V trimming: 4 bases; J trimming: 9 bases; junction bases outside the gene matches: 6. Germline CDR1 reads SGDLS; CDR2 reads YYNGEE. This CDR3 has 14 amino acids. The CDR3 region has the DNA TGTGCCAGCAGCACGACAGGGGTAGGTTCACCCCTCCACTTT. It encodes CASSTTGVGSPLHF.

The rearrangement joins TRBV5-4 to TRBJ2-1; 10 nucleotides align to TRBD2. The CDR3 sequence is 15 residues long. Germline V CDR1 and CDR2: SGHNT, YYREEE (reference sequence). After removal of 3 bases from V and 8 bases from J, the junction contained 8 bases not matched to a gene. CDR3 loop: CASSSRGSGGYEQFF. The CDR3 DNA sequence: TGTGCCAGCAGCTCGCGTGGTAGCGGGGGGTATGAGCAGTTCTTC.

This clone was detected once. The chain is built from TRBV4-3 and TRBJ1-2; 9 bases map to TRBD1. This CDR3 is 15 amino acids long. Germline loops: CDR1 LGHNA, CDR2 YSLEER. The V gene end was trimmed by 0 bases and the J gene end by 6 bases; junction bases not matched to a gene: 5. The CDR3 loop reads CASSQDLRTGDGYTF. CDR3 bases: TGCGCCAGCAGCCAAGATCTCAGGACAGGGGATGGCTACACCTTC.

V gene TRBV7-8 combines with J gene TRBJ2-1; weak D call: TRBD1 (6 bases). Deletions cut 5 bases from V and 1 base from J, with 15 bases between. The CDR3 is 16 residues long. CDR1 is SGHVS, CDR2 FQNEAQ, per germline. The CDR3 loop is CASSPLKQGSYNEQFF. CDR3 DNA: TGTGCCAGCAGCCCCCTCAAACAGGGTTCCTACAATGAGCAGTTCTTC.

CDR3 in DNA: TGTGCCAGTAGTACAACAGGGGGAACATTCGCTGAAGCTTTCTTT. It specifies CASSTTGGTFAEAFF. The chain is built from TRBV19 and TRBJ1-1, with 8 bases fitting TRBD1. The germline CDR1 and CDR2 sequences are LNHDA and SQIVND (reference sequence). The CDR3 extends over 15 amino acids. With V trimmed by 4 bases and J by 6 bases, 10 bases remained unmatched.

The chain employs TRBV5-3 and TRBJ2-2, with 8 bases aligning to TRBD1. TRBV5-3 is designated an ORF whose function remains uncertain. CDR3 length: 18 residues. V shed 3 bases and J 0 bases; nucleotides not matched to a gene: 10. The CDR3 protein is CARSSPDRDEANTGELFF. CDR3 DNA: TGTGCCAGAAGCTCGCCGGACAGGGACGAAGCGAACACCGGGGAGCTGTTTTTT.

The chain recombines TRBV18 with TRBJ2-1; 9 positions match TRBD2. V lost 3 bases to trimming and J lost 8 bases; unmatched junction nucleotides: 8. There are 15 residues in the CDR3. The germline V gene encodes CDR1 KGHSH and CDR2 LQKENI. In DNA, the CDR3 is TGTGCCAGCTCACCCCCGGGACTAGCATTCGATGAGCAGTTCTTC. This sequence encodes CASSPPGLAFDEQFF.

This rearrangement joins TRBV28 to TRBJ1-2; unclear D gene. Trimming stripped 6 bases from V and 9 bases from J, with 14 bases between. The germline V gene has CDR1 MDHEN and CDR2 SYDVKM. There are 12 residues in the CDR3. CDR3 in amino acids: CASRLIPNSYTF. The CDR3 nucleotides read TGTGCCAGCAGACTTATCCCGAATAGCTACACCTTC.

The rearrangement joins TRBV5-6 to TRBJ2-1; D gene unclear. Per germline, CDR1 SGHDT and CDR2 YYEEEE. The CDR3 has 11 amino acids. V lost 4 bases to trimming and J lost 10 bases, with 9 bases between them. The CDR3: CASSVSGEQFF. The CDR3 nucleotides are TGTGCCAGCAGCGTAAGTGGCGAGCAGTTCTTC.

The CDR3 bases are TGTGCCAGCAGTTTCGACAGGGCTCAGCCCCAGCATTTT. Its translation is CASSFDRAQPQHF. The J gene is TRBJ1-5, the V gene TRBV6-5; 7 bases line up with TRBD1. J was trimmed by 6 bases and V by 4 bases; bases with no gene match: 3. CDR1 and CDR2 (germline): MNHEY, SVGAGI. This CDR3 spans 13 amino acids.

This rearrangement joins TRBV9 to TRBJ2-5; D possibly corresponds to TRBD1 (5 bases). Germline CDR1 reads SGDLS; CDR2 reads YYNGEE. The CDR3 sequence is 15 residues long. Between the trimmed V and J ends, which lost 0 bases and 0 bases, there was a span of 9 bases. CDR3 nucleotide sequence: TGTGCCAGCAGCGTAGAGGACACGTACCAAGAGACCCAGTACTTC. Amino acids: CASSVEDTYQETQYF.

The chain carries TRBV2 and TRBJ2-1, with a tentative D call TRBD2 (6 bases). The germline V and J ends were trimmed by 9 bases and 8 bases, with 17 bases remaining between them. The CDR3 length is 13 residues. Germline V gene data show CDR1 as SNHLY and CDR2 as FYNNEI. This CDR3 is CASAGLGLYEQFF. DNA for the CDR3: TGTGCCAGTGCGGGACTTGGCCTTTATGAGCAGTTCTTC.

CDR3 protein: CASSDSSAAADTQYF. The CDR3 region has the DNA TGTGCCAGCAGTGACTCGAGTGCGGCTGCAGATACGCAGTATTTT. The chain has TRBV6-4 and TRBJ2-3; no definite D call. Germline V lookup: CDR1 MRHNA, CDR2 SNTAGT. The V gene lost 0 bases and the J gene lost 4 bases, with 11 bases spanning the gap. The CDR3 runs 15 residues.

The chain carries TRBV28 and TRBJ1-6, with D hard to call. The CDR3 sequence is 13 residues long. Trimming cost V 7 bases and J 10 bases, with 14 bases left between them. Germline V gene sequence: CDR1 MDHEN, CDR2 SYDVKM. The CDR3 region has the DNA TGTGCCAGCACCACGAGAACGTCCTCACCCCTCCACTTT. Residues: CASTTRTSSPLHF.

This chain links TRBV3-1 (or the pseudogene TRBV3-2) with TRBJ1-6, with D possibly being TRBD1 (5 bases). The V and J ends lost 4 bases and 7 bases respectively, with 17 bases between them. The germline gives CDR1 LGHDT, CDR2 YNNKEL (reference sequence). The CDR3 contains 16 residues. CDR3 in DNA: TGTGCCAGCAGCCGCAGATCCAGGGTAGGGAATTCACCCCTCCACTTT. Its protein product is CASSRRSRVGNSPLHF.

J is TRBJ2-7 and V is TRBV6-5, with 8 bases identical to TRBD2. The V segment lost 7 bases and the J segment 2 bases; nucleotides outside the gene matches: 7. Germline CDR1 is MNHEY and CDR2 is SVGAGI. This CDR3 has 14 residues. The CDR3 region has the DNA TGTGCCAGCAAAAGCGGGAGCGTAACCTACGAGCAGTACTTC. It specifies CASKSGSVTYEQYF.

This chain links TRBV3-1 (or the pseudogene TRBV3-2) with TRBJ1-2, with TRBD1 matching 7 bases. Germline V gene lookup returns CDR1 LGHDT and CDR2 YNNKEL (reference sequence). The junction had 6 bases not matched to a gene; V was cut back by 5 bases and J by 3 bases. The CDR3 spans 14 residues. The CDR3 DNA sequence: TGTGCCAGCAGCGCTGGGGGACAGCACTATGGCTACACCTTC. This codes for CASSAGGQHYGYTF.

CDR3 loop: CASRTGTGGSVNTEAFF. In DNA, the CDR3 is TGTGCCAGCAGGACCGGGACAGGGGGATCGGTGAACACTGAAGCTTTCTTT. The chain is built from TRBV3-1 (or the pseudogene TRBV3-2) and TRBJ1-1, with 11 bases aligning to TRBD1. The V segment lost 6 bases and the J segment 0 bases; nucleotides outside the gene matches: 9. The V gene's germline CDR1 is LGHDT and CDR2 YNNKEL (reference sequence). CDR3 length: 17 amino acids.

The chain carries TRBV15 and TRBJ1-2; 7 bases are a match to TRBD1. Germline V gene lookup returns CDR1 LNHNV and CDR2 YYDKDF (reference sequence). V shed 1 base and J 4 bases; nucleotides not matched to a gene: 6. The CDR3 is 15 amino acids. The CDR3 coding sequence is TGTGCCACCAGCAGAGGAGGGGGCGCGAGCTATGGCTACACCTTC. Translation gives CATSRGGGASYGYTF.

The chain combines TRBV7-2 with TRBJ1-3; TRBD1 matches 9 bases. Germline V gene data show CDR1 as SGHTA and CDR2 as FQGNSA. This CDR3 is built from 14 residues. The trim removed 2 bases at V and 12 bases at J, leaving 8 bases unmatched. CDR3 region: CASSLWDREGVIYF. The CDR3 DNA is TGTGCCAGCAGCTTATGGGACAGGGAGGGGGTCATATATTTT.

This rearrangement joins TRBV12-3 or TRBV12-4 to TRBJ1-5, with 7 bases lining up with TRBD1. The CDR3 has 13 amino acids. Trimming cost V 3 bases and J 4 bases; bases outside gene matches: 0. The CDR3 DNA reads TGTGCCAGCAGTTTCAGGGGGAATCAGCCCCAGCATTTT. Translating gives CASSFRGNQPQHF.

V is TRBV9 and J is TRBJ2-5, with 8 bases identical to TRBD2. CDR3 size: 16 residues. The V gene end was trimmed by 5 bases and the J gene end by 4 bases; junction bases not matched to a gene: 13. Germline V gene sequence: CDR1 SGDLS, CDR2 YYNGEE. The CDR3 region has the DNA TGTGCCAGCAGTCGGTCTGCGGGAGGCCGAGGAGAGACCCAGTACTTC. Translated, it gives CASSRSAGGRGETQYF.

The chain joins TRBV28 to TRBJ1-1; TRBD1 agrees at 7 bases. The CDR3 length is 15 residues. The germline CDR1 and CDR2 sequences are MDHEN and SYDVKM. Germline trimming cut 4 bases from V and 0 bases from J; bases unmatched to any gene: 5. CDR3 sequence: CASSSTGALNTEAFF. CDR3 DNA sequence: TGTGCCAGCAGTTCCACAGGGGCCCTGAACACTGAAGCTTTCTTT.